The following is a T cell receptor (beta chain) sequence with its context. The sample originates from a study of blood T cells in healthy people across ages. Germline CDR1 and CDR2: MDHEN and SYDVKM. V shed 8 bases and J 6 bases; nucleotides not matched to a gene: 23. The CDR3 runs to 18 residues. Alongside a J-beta primer mix, a sample-barcoded 5' primer served in a second PCR lasting about 7 to 12 cycles. TCRdb re-derived calls from the 5' RACE reads in MiXCR, one entry per CDR3 protein. Of 600,000 or so distinct CDR3 sequences listed, less than 60% are singletons. The source material was blood. This clonotype was sampled from a man older than 75 in good health. This chain connects TRBV28 to TRBJ2-3, with 7 bases aligning to TRBD2. The CDR3 loop is CASGQPHRLAPSWDTQYF. The CDR3 DNA is TGTGCCAGCGGGCAACCCCACCGACTAGCCCCAAGTTGGGATACGCAGTATTTT.